The 27 T cell receptor beta chains presented below share a single source sample, sequenced in a study of CD8+CD57+ T cells in acquired aplastic anemia. Researchers used genomic DNA as the template to profile TCR beta VDJ and CDR3. From the reads, TCRdb called clonotypes with MiXCR, one entry per CDR3 protein. Of a few hundred thousand distinct CDR3 sequences in the sample, roughly a third were seen once. Individuals selected for sequencing had exhibited CD8+CD57+ cell expansion on flow cytometry. Specimen: sorted CD4+, CD8+, or CD8+CD57+ T cells (not recorded which) from PBMCs. These receptors were obtained from a human donor with aplastic anemia.

This clonotype was picked up a small number of times. This chain links TRBV20-1 with TRBJ2-3; 8 bases line up with TRBD2. The CDR3 totals 15 residues. J lost 4 bases, V lost 5 bases, and 11 bases had no gene match. Germline V gene data show CDR1 as DFQATT and CDR2 as SNEGSKA (reference sequence). This CDR3 reads CSAPREGFGSDTQYF. DNA for the CDR3: TGCAGTGCTCCCCGGGAGGGGTTCGGATCAGATACGCAGTATTTT.

The chain uses TRBV10-3 and TRBJ1-2, with D perhaps matching TRBD1 (5 bases). The CDR3 spans 15 residues. Per the germline V gene, CDR1 is ENHRY and CDR2 is SYGVKD. The germline V and J ends were trimmed by 4 bases and 4 bases, with 16 bases remaining between them. The CDR3 region has the DNA TGTGCCATCAGTGCAAAGGGGATAAGATTCTATGGCTACACCTTC. Its protein product is CAISAKGIRFYGYTF.

V and J are TRBV2 and TRBJ2-7; the D gene is possibly TRBD1 (8 bases). The ends were cut back, 6 bases at V and 3 bases at J, with 15 bases in the middle. The CDR3 spans 14 residues. Germline loops: CDR1 SNHLY, CDR2 FYNNEI. The CDR3 loop is CASRGGTGLYEQYF. The CDR3 region has the DNA TGTGCCAGCAGGGGGGGGACAGGACTCTACGAGCAGTACTTC.

This clonotype was counted many times. The genes are TRBV7-9 and TRBJ1-2; D is unclear. The CDR3 consists of 14 residues. Germline V gene data show CDR1 as SEHNR and CDR2 as FQNEAQ (reference sequence). The V and J ends lost 1 base and 5 bases respectively, with 11 bases between them. CDR3 coding DNA: TGTGCCAGCAGCTTAGGGGGTCTGCCTTATGGCTACACCTTC. Translating it yields CASSLGGLPYGYTF.

This clonotype has just a few counts. The chain combines TRBV4-1 with TRBJ1-4, with D possibly being TRBD1 (6 bases). V was cut by 1 base and J by 5 bases, with 11 bases left in between. CDR1 and CDR2 from the germline V gene are MGHRA and YSYEKL. This CDR3 contains 15 residues. As DNA, the CDR3 is TGCGCCAGCAGCCAAGCGAACAGGGAGAATGAAAAACTGTTTTTT. This codes for CASSQANRENEKLFF.

The rearrangement joins TRBV2 to TRBJ2-3; no definite D call. The ends were cut back, 6 bases at V and 6 bases at J, with 13 bases in the middle. Germline-derived CDR1 and CDR2 are SNHLY and FYNNEI. The CDR3 length is 13 residues. The CDR3 sequence: CASRTGQHDTQYF. The CDR3 coding sequence is TGTGCCAGCAGAACCGGGCAACACGATACGCAGTATTTT.

On this clonotype: At one end the junction does not follow the germline gene, possibly because of a read error. This chain links TRBV5-1 with TRBJ2-2, with 9 positions matching TRBD2. Germline V lookup: CDR1 SGHRS, CDR2 YFSETQ. The CDR3 is 15 amino acids. The CDR3 DNA is TGCGCCAGCAGCTTAGGACTAGCGAACACCGGGGAGCTGTCTTTT. It codes for CASSLGLANTGELSF.

The J gene is TRBJ2-4, the V gene TRBV20-1, with TRBD2 matching 7 bases. Trimming took 0 bases from V and 1 from J; bases not matched to a gene: 0. This CDR3 spans 14 amino acids. CDR1 DFQATT and CDR2 SNEGSKA come from the germline V gene (reference sequence). Here the CDR3 reads CSAREGGAKNIQYF. CDR3 sequence (DNA): TGCAGTGCTAGAGAGGGGGGGGCCAAAAACATTCAGTACTTC.

The J gene is TRBJ1-5, the V gene TRBV7-3; TRBD1 is a possible D gene (5 bases). Per the germline V gene, CDR1 is SGHTA and CDR2 is FQGTGA. V was pared by 1 base and J by 9 bases, with 10 bases between. The CDR3 has 13 residues. In DNA, the CDR3 is TGTGCCAGCAGCTTAAGTGGAGGGACGCCCCAGCATTTT. This translates into CASSLSGGTPQHF.

This clonotype has more than one count but fewer than ten. The rearrangement links TRBV6-1 to TRBJ1-1, with 8 bases aligning to TRBD1. J gave up 1 base and V 6 bases, and 4 bases lay outside the gene matches. This CDR3 contains 14 residues. The germline CDR1 and CDR2 sequences are MNHNS and SASEGT. The CDR3 here is CASRGQDSNTEAFF. The CDR3 DNA is TGTGCCAGCAGGGGACAGGATTCGAACACTGAAGCTTTCTTT.

The chain combines TRBV20-1 with TRBJ2-3, with 7 bases that match TRBD2. CDR3 length: 13 residues. Looked up from germline, CDR1 is DFQATT and CDR2 is SNEGSKA (reference sequence). Losses at the gene ends were 2 bases for V and 4 bases for J; bases not matched to a gene: 3. The CDR3 region has the DNA TGCAGTGCTAGACTAGCGGTAGCAGATACGCAGTATTTT. Amino acids: CSARLAVADTQYF.

This clonotype was seen at least ten times. The J gene is TRBJ1-1, the V gene TRBV25-1, with D maybe TRBD1 (5 bases). Germline CDR1 is MGHDK and CDR2 is SYGVNS. The CDR3 has 18 residues. V dropped 1 base and J dropped 6 bases, with 24 bases sitting between them. The CDR3 DNA is TGTGCCAGCAGTGAATCTCCCGACCCGAACAGGCCGGCGGCTGAAGCTTTCTTT. Protein sequence: CASSESPDPNRPAAEAFF.

This chain joins TRBV5-1 and TRBJ2-2; 13 positions match TRBD2. The CDR3 length is 18 residues. Germline V gene data show CDR1 as SGHRS and CDR2 as YFSETQ. V shed 6 bases, J shed 5 bases, and the junction held 13 bases outside the gene matches. The CDR3 bases are TGCGCCAGCAACGGACAGACTAGCGGGGGGACATTTACCGGGGAGCTGTTTTTT. Translating it yields CASNGQTSGGTFTGELFF.

This clonotype was seen a handful of times. The chain has TRBV4-2 and TRBJ2-7; D not certain. Germline V lookup: CDR1 LGHNA, CDR2 YNFKEQ. This CDR3 is built from 16 residues. Trimming took off 0 bases at V and 0 bases at J, with 12 bases between the two ends. The CDR3: CASSQDAAGNSYEQYF. The CDR3 DNA is TGTGCCAGCAGCCAAGATGCCGCTGGCAACTCCTACGAGCAGTACTTC.

The chain employs TRBV6-1 and TRBJ2-7; 9 bases are a match to TRBD2. Germline V gene lookup returns CDR1 MNHNS and CDR2 SASEGT. Trimming cost V 7 bases and J 6 bases; bases outside gene matches: 10. The CDR3 totals 14 residues. CDR3 amino acids: CASNEGLAVSEQYF. DNA for the CDR3: TGTGCCAGCAACGAGGGACTAGCAGTTTCCGAGCAGTACTTC.

In its sample, this clonotype was seen many times. This chain links TRBV20-1 with TRBJ2-7; D call uncertain. Germline values: CDR1 DFQATT, CDR2 SNEGSKA (reference sequence). This CDR3 is 11 amino acids long. Between the trimmed V and J ends, which lost 7 bases and 3 bases, there was a span of 10 bases. This CDR3 is CSVSPLYEQYF. The CDR3, as DNA: TGCAGTGTGTCCCCTCTCTACGAGCAGTACTTC.

This clonotype was detected a few times. This chain joins TRBV7-3 and TRBJ2-3; 7 bases are a match to TRBD2. The trim removed 5 bases at V and 1 base at J, leaving 9 bases unmatched. Germline V gene sequence: CDR1 SGHTA, CDR2 FQGTGA. The CDR3 runs 16 residues. The CDR3 sequence: CASSLQVAGGTDTQYF. DNA for the CDR3: TGTGCCAGCAGCCTCCAGGTGGCGGGGGGCACAGATACGCAGTATTTT.

In its sample, this clonotype was seen a few times. A read error may explain this, as a much larger clone is one base away. J is TRBJ1-2 and V is TRBV20-1; a weak D match, TRBD1 (5 bases). Germline V gene sequence: CDR1 DFQATT, CDR2 SNEGSKA (reference sequence). CDR3 length equals 14 residues. The CDR3 coding sequence is TGCGGTGCTAGAGACGGGGGAGGCGGCTATGGCTACACCTTC. It codes for CGARDGGGGYGYTF.

This rearrangement joins TRBV29-1 to TRBJ1-1; the D gene is possibly TRBD1 (5 bases). The germline V gene has CDR1 SQVTM and CDR2 ANQGSEA. The germline V and J ends were trimmed by 4 bases and 1 base, with 7 bases remaining between them. This CDR3 has 12 amino acids. CDR3 region: CSVVGANTEAFF. The CDR3, as DNA: TGCAGCGTTGTAGGGGCGAACACTGAAGCTTTCTTT.

The chain carries TRBV2 and TRBJ1-1, with 7 bases matching TRBD1. V was clipped by 6 bases and J by 7 bases; unmatched bases: 8. Germline V lookup: CDR1 SNHLY, CDR2 FYNNEI. The CDR3 covers 13 residues. CDR3 bases: TGTGCCAGCAGCCAAGATAGGACAGGTGAAGCTTTCTTT. Protein product: CASSQDRTGEAFF.

The gene calls are TRBV2 and TRBJ1-1, with 9 bases lining up with TRBD1. Per the germline V gene, CDR1 is SNHLY and CDR2 is FYNNEI. This CDR3 has 15 amino acids. With 6 bases clipped from V and 3 bases from J, the junction kept 8 bases outside the gene matches. CDR3 sequence: CASRLPGQGYTEAFF. The DNA for the CDR3 is TGTGCCAGCAGGCTCCCGGGACAGGGCTACACTGAAGCTTTCTTT.

As for this clonotype: Since the CDR3 does not end with the conserved phenylalanine or tryptophan, this likely comes from a read error. The chain couples TRBV5-6 to TRBJ2-5; the match to TRBD1 covers 7 bases. Germline CDR1 is SGHDT and CDR2 is YYEEEE. With 2 bases clipped from V and 5 bases from J, the junction kept 6 bases outside the gene matches. The CDR3 is 14 amino acids. For the CDR3, the DNA is TGTGCCAGCAGCTTACCTAGGGGGCTCGAGACCCAGTACCTC. Its translation: CASSLPRGLETQYL.

V usage is TRBV11-2 and J usage is TRBJ2-2; tentative D call: TRBD2 (5 bases). V was pared by 1 base and J by 0 bases, with 9 bases between. Germline V gene sequence: CDR1 SGHAT, CDR2 FQNNGV. The CDR3 runs to 16 residues. This CDR3 is CASSLVLGANTGELFF. For the CDR3, the DNA is TGTGCCAGCAGCTTAGTCTTGGGAGCGAACACCGGGGAGCTGTTTTTT.

Worth noting for this clonotype: Just one base apart from a much larger clone, this may be a read error. The rearrangement links TRBV20-1 to TRBJ2-7, with D unclear. Germline lookup yields CDR1 DFQATT and CDR2 SNEGSKA (reference sequence). The CDR3 is 11 amino acids. This CDR3 reads CSASAGYEQCF. CDR3 nucleotides: TGCAGTGCTAGTGCCGGGTACGAGCAGTGCTTC.

The chain employs TRBV6-1 and TRBJ1-5; possibly TRBD1 for D (6 bases). This CDR3 comprises 16 residues. The V gene's germline CDR1 is MNHNS and CDR2 SASEGT. V lost 1 base and J lost 4, with 14 bases in between. The CDR3 DNA reads TGTGCCAGCAGTGAAGGGCAGGGGAGGAGGAATCAGCCCCAGCATTTT. This codes for CASSEGQGRRNQPQHF.

This clonotype has just a few counts. A read error is possible here, since a much larger clone lies one base away. The V call is TRBV29-1, the J call TRBJ2-3; 7 bases map to TRBD1. V gave up 8 bases and J gave up 0 bases; unmatched junction bases: 8. Germline CDR1 is SQVTM and CDR2 is ANQGSEA. The CDR3 runs 14 residues. CDR3 residues: CSLVGTASTDTQYF. DNA of the CDR3: TGCAGCCTGGTCGGGACAGCCAGCACAGATACGCAGTATTTT.

There are a few counts of this clonotype. This chain uses TRBV6-1 with TRBJ2-7, with D unresolved. The CDR3 sequence is 15 residues long. Germline V gene sequence: CDR1 MNHNS, CDR2 SASEGT. V was pared by 6 bases and J by 2 bases, with 17 bases between. The CDR3 sequence: CASSDDGASPYEQYF. The CDR3 coding sequence is TGTGCCAGCAGCGATGACGGAGCGAGCCCCTACGAGCAGTACTTC.